The entry that follows covers one TCR beta chain sequence. What it binds is unknown. The Oncomine TCR Beta short-read assay was what sequenced the DNA obtained from cultured CD4+ T cells. TCRdb called the PCR reads again in MiXCR, with one record for every CDR3 protein. This table has some 16,000 distinct CDR3 sequences, about 43% appearing once. The sample belongs to a study of vaccination and CD4 T cells after COVID-19. For the study at large: Post-COVID samples had a sampling time that fell a median 101 days after diagnosis (range 35 to 161).

Stated treatment: roughly 11-day PBMC culture with coronavirus spike peptide pools or control peptides (ViraFEST assay). The material sequenced was CD4+ T cells from blood, cultured in vitro, taken after SARS-CoV-2 vaccination. This TCR was recovered from a human donor who had recovered from COVID-19.

The CDR3 bases are TGTGCCAGCAGCGAGGGGCTTCAACTAGAGACCCAGTACTTC. Translation: CASSEGLQLETQYF. V usage is TRBV5-4 and J usage is TRBJ2-5; D is possibly TRBD1 or TRBD2 (5 bases each). Trimming removed 4 bases at V and 4 bases at J, with 14 bases between. Germline loops: CDR1 SGHNT, CDR2 YYREEE (reference sequence). This CDR3 spans 14 amino acids.